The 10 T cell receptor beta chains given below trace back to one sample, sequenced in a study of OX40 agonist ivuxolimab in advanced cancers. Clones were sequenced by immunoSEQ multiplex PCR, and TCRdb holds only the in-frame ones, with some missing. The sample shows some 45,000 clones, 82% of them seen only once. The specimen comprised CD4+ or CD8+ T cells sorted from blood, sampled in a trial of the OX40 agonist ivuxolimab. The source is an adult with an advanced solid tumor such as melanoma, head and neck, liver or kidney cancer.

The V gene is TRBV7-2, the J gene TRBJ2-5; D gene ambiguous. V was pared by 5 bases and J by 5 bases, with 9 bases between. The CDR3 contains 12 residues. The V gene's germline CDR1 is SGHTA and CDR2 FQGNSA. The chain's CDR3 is CASSPNPETQYF. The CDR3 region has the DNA TGTGCCAGCAGCCCCAATCCGGAGACCCAGTACTTC.

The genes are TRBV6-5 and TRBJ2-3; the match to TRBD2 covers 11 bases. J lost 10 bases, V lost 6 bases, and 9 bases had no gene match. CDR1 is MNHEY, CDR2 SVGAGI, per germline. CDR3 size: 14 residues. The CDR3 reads CASSPTSGSRSQYF. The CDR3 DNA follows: TGTGCCAGCAGCCCAACTAGCGGGAGTCGTTCGCAGTATTTT.

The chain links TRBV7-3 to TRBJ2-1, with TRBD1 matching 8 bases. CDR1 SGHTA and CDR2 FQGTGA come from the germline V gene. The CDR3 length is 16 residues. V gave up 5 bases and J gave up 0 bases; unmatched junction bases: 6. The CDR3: CASSPTGGISYNEQFF. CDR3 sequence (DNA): TGTGCCAGCAGCCCTACAGGGGGTATCTCCTACAATGAGCAGTTCTTC.

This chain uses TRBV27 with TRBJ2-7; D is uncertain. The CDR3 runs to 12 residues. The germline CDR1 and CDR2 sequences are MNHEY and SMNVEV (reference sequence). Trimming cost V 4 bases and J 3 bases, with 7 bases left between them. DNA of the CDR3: TGTGCCAGCAGTTCCGACAACTACGAGCAGTACTTC. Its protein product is CASSSDNYEQYF.

CDR3 in amino acids: CASSRGTGELLNYGYTF. CDR3 nucleotide sequence: TGTGCCAGCAGCCGCGGGACAGGGGAGTTATTAAACTATGGCTACACCTTC. V is TRBV7-2 and J is TRBJ1-2; 10 nucleotides agree with TRBD1. CDR1 is SGHTA and CDR2 is FQGNSA in the germline V gene. The CDR3 is made up of 17 amino acids. After removal of 5 bases from V and 2 bases from J, the junction contained 11 bases not matched to a gene.

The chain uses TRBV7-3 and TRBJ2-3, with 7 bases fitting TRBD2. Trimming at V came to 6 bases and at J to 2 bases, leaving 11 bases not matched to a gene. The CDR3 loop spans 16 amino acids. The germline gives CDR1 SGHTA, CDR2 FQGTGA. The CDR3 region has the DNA TGTGCCAGCAGTGGGGGGGAGAGCCCCTACACAGATACGCAGTATTTT. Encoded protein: CASSGGESPYTDTQYF.

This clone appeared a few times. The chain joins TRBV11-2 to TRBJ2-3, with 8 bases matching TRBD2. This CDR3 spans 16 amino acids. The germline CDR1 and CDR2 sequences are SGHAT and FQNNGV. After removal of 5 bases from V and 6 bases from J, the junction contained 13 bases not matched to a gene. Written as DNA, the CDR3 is TGTGCCAGCAGCGAAGCGGGGGTGGGGTTATCGGATACGCAGTATTTT. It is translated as CASSEAGVGLSDTQYF.

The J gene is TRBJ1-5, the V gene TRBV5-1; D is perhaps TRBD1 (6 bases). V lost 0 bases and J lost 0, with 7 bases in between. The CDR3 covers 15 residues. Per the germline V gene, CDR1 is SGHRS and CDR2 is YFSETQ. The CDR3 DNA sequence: TGCGCCAGCAGCTTGGAGGGGGGTAGCAATCAGCCCCAGCATTTT. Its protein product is CASSLEGGSNQPQHF.

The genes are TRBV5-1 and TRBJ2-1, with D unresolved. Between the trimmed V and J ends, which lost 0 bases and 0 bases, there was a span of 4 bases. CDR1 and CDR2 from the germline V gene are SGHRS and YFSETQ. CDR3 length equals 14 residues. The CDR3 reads CASSLVGSYNEQFF. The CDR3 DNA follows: TGCGCCAGCAGCTTGGTGGGCTCCTACAATGAGCAGTTCTTC.

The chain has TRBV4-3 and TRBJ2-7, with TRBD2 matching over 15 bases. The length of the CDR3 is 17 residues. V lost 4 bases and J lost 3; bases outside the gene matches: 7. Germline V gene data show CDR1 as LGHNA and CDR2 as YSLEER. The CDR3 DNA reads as TGCGCCAGCAGCCCAGATACGGGACTAGCGGGAGGCTACGAGCAGTACTTC. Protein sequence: CASSPDTGLAGGYEQYF.